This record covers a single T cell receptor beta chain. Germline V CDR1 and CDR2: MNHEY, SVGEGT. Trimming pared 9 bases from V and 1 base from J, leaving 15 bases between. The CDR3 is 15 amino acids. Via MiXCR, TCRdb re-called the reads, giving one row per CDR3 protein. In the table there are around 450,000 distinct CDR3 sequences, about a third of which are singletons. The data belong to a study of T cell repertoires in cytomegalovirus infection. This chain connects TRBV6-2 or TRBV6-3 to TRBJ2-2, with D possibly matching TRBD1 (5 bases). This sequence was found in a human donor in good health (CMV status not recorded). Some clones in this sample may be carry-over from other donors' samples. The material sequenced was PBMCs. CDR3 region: CARPWGSWNTGELFF. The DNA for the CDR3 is TGTGCCAGACCCTGGGGCTCTTGGAACACCGGGGAGCTGTTTTTT.